This T cell receptor beta chain was found in a study of cytomegalovirus exposure and HLA in healthy donors. Regarding the study as a whole: Clonal expansion, a later analysis showed, was greater in HLA-associated TCR beta chains than in equally common others. The authors judged a highly shared variant cluster likely a sequencing artifact.

The germline gives CDR1 MGHRA, CDR2 YSYEKL. V dropped 0 bases and J dropped 4 bases, with 13 bases sitting between them. The CDR3 loop spans 16 amino acids. Donors counted as nominally healthy when sampled, yet unrecorded immune exposures were likely. Worth noting for this clone: What it binds is unknown.

A multiplex PCR was run with 60 Vbeta primers and 13 Jbeta primers. Sequencing was performed with immunoSEQ multiplex PCR; in TCRdb, only in-frame clones are kept and a portion is missing. The sample records roughly 200,000 clones, around 74% being singletons. The chain uses TRBV4-1 and TRBJ1-5, with D tentatively TRBD1 (5 bases). Sample: PBMCs. The receptor's source is a male donor in good health and CMV-seronegative. In nucleotides, the CDR3 is TGCGCCAGCAGCCAAGAAGGGGTACTATTAAATCAGCCCCAGCATTTT. Protein: CASSQEGVLLNQPQHF.